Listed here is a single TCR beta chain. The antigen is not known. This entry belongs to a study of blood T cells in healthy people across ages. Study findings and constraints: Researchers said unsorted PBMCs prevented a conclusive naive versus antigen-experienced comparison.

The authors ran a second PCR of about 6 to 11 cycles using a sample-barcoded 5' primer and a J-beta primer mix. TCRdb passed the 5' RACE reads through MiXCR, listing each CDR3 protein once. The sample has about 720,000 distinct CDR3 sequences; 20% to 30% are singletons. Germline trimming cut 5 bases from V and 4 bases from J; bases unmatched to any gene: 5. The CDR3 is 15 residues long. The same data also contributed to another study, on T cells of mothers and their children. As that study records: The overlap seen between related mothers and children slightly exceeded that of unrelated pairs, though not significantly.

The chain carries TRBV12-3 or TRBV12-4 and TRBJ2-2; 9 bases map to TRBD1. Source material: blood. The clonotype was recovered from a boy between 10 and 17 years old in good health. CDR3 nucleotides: TGTGCCAGCAGTCCGGGACAGGGCTCCACCGGGGAGCTGTTTTTT. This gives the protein CASSPGQGSTGELFF.